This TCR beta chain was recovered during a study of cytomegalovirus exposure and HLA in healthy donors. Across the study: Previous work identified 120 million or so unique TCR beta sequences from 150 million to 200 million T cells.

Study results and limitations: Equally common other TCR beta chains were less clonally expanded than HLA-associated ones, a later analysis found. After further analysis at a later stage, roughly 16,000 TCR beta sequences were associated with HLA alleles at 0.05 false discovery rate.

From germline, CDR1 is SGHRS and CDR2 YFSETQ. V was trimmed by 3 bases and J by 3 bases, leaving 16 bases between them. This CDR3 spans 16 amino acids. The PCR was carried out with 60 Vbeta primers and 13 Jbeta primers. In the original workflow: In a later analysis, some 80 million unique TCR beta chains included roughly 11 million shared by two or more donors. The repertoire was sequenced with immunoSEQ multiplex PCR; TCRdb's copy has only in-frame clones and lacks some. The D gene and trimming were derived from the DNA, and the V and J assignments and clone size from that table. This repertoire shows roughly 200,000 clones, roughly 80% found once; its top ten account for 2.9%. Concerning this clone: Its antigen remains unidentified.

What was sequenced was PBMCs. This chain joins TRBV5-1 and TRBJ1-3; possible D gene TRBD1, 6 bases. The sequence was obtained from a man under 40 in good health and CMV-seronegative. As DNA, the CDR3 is TGCGCCAGCAGCTCCCGGGACAATGGTGTTGGAAACACCATATATTTT. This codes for CASSSRDNGVGNTIYF.